Listed here is a single T cell receptor beta chain. Terminally differentiated effector memory CD45RA+ cells were excluded by CCR7 positive selection of CD45RO-negative cells. Every donor, a Caucasian adult, lived in Nashville, Tennessee. The source of the sample is a study of shared clonotypes between healthy human individuals. Sorted-subset replicate PCRs used 200 ng of genomic DNA. This amount corresponded to approximately 30,000 T cell genomes. Profiled with immunoSEQ multiplex PCR; TCRdb holds only in-frame clones, not every one. The repertoire includes 2 million to 2.5 million clones, just over 90% of them detected once, and more than 1.5% sits in the top ten. CDR3 size: 14 residues. Per germline, CDR1 MDHEN and CDR2 SYDVKM. The junction had 8 bases not matched to a gene; V was cut back by 5 bases and J by 7 bases.

The origin of this receptor is a man in his late teens or twenties in good health. Some clones in this sample may be carry-over from other donors' samples. The sample was naive CD8+ T cells from PBMCs. V usage is TRBV28 and J usage is TRBJ1-2, with 9 nucleotides matching TRBD1. This CDR3 reads CASSPGTGLGGYTF. The CDR3 DNA reads TGTGCCAGCAGTCCCGGGACAGGGCTCGGTGGCTACACCTTC.